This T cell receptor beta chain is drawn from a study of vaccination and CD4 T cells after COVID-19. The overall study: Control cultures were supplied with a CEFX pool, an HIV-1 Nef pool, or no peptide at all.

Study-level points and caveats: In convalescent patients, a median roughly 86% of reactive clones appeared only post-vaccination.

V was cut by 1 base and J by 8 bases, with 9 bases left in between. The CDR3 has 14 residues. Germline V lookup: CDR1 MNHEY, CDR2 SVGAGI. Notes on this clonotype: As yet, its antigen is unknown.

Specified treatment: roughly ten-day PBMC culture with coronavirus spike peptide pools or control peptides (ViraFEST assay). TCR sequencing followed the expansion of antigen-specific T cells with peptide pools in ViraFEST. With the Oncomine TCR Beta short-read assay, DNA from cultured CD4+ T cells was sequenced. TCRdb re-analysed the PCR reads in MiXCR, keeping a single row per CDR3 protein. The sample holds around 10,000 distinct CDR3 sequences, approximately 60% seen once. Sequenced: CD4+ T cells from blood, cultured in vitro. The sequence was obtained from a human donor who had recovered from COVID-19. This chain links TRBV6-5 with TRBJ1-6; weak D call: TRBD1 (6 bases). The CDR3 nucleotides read TGTGCCAGCAGTTACTACAGGGAACATTCACCCCTCCACTTT. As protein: CASSYYREHSPLHF.